This record concerns one TCR beta chain sequence. CDR3 length: 16 residues. Trimming cost V 0 bases and J 4 bases; bases outside gene matches: 6. Germline CDR1 and CDR2: SGHNT and YENEEA. The data originate from a study of blood T cell repertoires in COVID-19. Overall study: The cDNA or gDNA used as material had been derived from T cells, B-cell-depleted T cells, or PBMCs.

In the source study's methods: Amplification of reference gene primers was used by the study to estimate nucleated cell counts. The assay was immunoSEQ multiplex PCR, and TCRdb's table has in-frame clones only and misses some. From that table come the V and J calls and clone size; the DNA was used to work out D and trimming. The data hold 190,000 or so clones, with roughly 89% observed a single time. Living in 24 US areas, the participants were between about 18 and 90 years of age. Participant reports of clinical history set cohort assignment. The sample comprised PBMCs or T cells enriched from blood (not recorded which). The chain is built from TRBV11-3 and TRBJ2-3; TRBD1 agrees at 8 bases. This sequence originates from a man aged 18 to 35 with acute COVID-19. CDR3 sequence: CASSLDSTGGADTQYF. The CDR3 nucleotides read TGTGCCAGCAGCTTAGATAGTACAGGGGGTGCAGATACGCAGTATTTT. Full variable domain (rest looked up from reference TRBV11-3 and TRBJ2-3): EAGVVQSPRYKIIEKKQPVAFWCNPISGHNTLYWYLQNLGQGPELLIRYENEEAVDDSQLPKDRFSAERLKGVDSTLKIQPAELGDSAVYLCASSLDSTGGADTQYFGPGTRLTVL.